This T cell receptor beta chain was observed in a study of T cell responses to AZD1222 COVID-19 vaccine. Germline loops: CDR1 LNHDA, CDR2 SQIVND (reference sequence). The length of the CDR3 is 14 residues. V shed 7 bases and J shed 5 bases, with 17 bases lying between them. Using immunoSEQ multiplex PCR, the repertoire was profiled, and TCRdb retains in-frame clones only, with some absent. The sample lists approximately 84,000 clones, around nine tenths seen once, with around 2% in the top ten. Study results and caveats: AZD1222 recipients seropositive at baseline numbered only six or seven. CD4 TCRs linked to vaccination spanned spike, dominating at 160-218 and 743-854.

Concerning this clone: The target antigen is unknown.

The V and J genes are TRBV19 and TRBJ1-1; D may be TRBD1 (5 bases). This sequence was found in an adult in good health. The specimen comprised peripheral blood, sampled on day 0 of AZD1222 vaccination. The CDR3 reads CASTLLGGETEAFF. The CDR3 bases are TGTGCCAGTACCCTCCTTGGGGGGGAGACTGAAGCTTTCTTT.